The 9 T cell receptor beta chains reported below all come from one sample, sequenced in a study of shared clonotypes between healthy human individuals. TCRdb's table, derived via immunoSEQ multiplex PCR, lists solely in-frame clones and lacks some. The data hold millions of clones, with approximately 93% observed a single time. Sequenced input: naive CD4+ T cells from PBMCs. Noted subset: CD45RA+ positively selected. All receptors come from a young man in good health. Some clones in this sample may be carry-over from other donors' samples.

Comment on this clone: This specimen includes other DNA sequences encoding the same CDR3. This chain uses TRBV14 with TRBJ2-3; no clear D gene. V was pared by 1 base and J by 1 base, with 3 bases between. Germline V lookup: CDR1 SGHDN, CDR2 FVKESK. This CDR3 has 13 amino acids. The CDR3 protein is CASSQGGTDTQYF. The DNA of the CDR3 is TGTGCCAGCAGCCAAGGTGGCACAGATACGCAGTATTTT.

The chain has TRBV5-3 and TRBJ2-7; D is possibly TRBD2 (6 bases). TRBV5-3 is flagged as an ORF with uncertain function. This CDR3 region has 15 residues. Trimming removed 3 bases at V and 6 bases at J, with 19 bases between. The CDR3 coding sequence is TGTGCCAGAAGCTACCGGGACCCGGGGAGGAGCGAGCAGTACTTC. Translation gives CARSYRDPGRSEQYF.

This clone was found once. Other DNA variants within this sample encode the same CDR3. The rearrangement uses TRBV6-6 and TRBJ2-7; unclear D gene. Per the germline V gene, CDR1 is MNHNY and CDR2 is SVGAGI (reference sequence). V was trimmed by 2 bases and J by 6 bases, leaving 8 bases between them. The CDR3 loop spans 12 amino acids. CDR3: CASSYGGSEQYF. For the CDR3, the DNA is TGTGCCAGCAGTTACGGCGGCTCCGAGCAGTACTTC.

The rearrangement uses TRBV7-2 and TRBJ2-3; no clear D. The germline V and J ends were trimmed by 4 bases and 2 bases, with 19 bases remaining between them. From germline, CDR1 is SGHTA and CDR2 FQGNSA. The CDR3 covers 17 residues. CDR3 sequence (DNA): TGTGCCAGCAGCTCGACCCGAAGACTCTTATACACAGATACGCAGTATTTT. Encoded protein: CASSSTRRLLYTDTQYF.

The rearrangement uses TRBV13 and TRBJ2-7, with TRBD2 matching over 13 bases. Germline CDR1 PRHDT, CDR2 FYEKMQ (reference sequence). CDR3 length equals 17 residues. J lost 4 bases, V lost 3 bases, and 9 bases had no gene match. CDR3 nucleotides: TGTGCCAGCAGCTTGGGAGGACTAGCGGGAGTAGGGTACGAGCAGTACTTC. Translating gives CASSLGGLAGVGYEQYF.

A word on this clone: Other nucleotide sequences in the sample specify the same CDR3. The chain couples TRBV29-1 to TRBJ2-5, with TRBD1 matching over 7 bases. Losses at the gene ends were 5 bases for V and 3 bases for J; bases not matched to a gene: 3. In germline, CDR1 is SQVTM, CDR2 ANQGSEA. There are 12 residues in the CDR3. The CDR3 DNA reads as TGCAGCGTTAACAGGGGCGAAGAGACCCAGTACTTC. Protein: CSVNRGEETQYF.

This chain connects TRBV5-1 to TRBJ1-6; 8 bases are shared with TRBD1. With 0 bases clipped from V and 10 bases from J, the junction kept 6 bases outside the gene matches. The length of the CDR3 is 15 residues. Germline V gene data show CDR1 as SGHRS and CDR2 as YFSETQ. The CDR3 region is CASSLAGQARSPLHF. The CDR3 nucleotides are TGCGCCAGCAGCTTGGCGGGACAGGCCAGGTCACCCCTCCACTTT.

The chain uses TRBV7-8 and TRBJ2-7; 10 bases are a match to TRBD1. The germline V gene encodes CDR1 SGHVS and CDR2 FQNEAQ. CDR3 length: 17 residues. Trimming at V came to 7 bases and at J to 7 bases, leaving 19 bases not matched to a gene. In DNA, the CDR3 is TGTGCCAGCACCCTTGCCGTCCGACAGGGGGCATCGAGAGAGCAGTACTTC. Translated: CASTLAVRQGASREQYF.

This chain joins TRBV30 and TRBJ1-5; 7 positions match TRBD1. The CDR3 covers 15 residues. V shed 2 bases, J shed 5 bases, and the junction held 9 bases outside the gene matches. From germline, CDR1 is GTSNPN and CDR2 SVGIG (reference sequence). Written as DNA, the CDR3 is TGTGCCTGGAGTAGAAATAGACAGGGCTATCAGCCCCAGCATTTT. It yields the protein CAWSRNRQGYQPQHF. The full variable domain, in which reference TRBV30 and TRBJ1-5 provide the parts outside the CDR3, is SQTIHQWPATLVQPVGSPLSLECTVEGTSNPNLYWYRQAAGRGLQLLFYSVGIGQISSEVPQNLSASRPQDRQFILSSKKLLLSDSGFYLCAWSRNRQGYQPQHFGDGTRLSIL.